The 21 T cell receptor beta chains in this list originate from one sample, sequenced in a study of OX40 agonist ivuxolimab in advanced cancers. Profiling relied on immunoSEQ multiplex PCR, and the TCRdb table lists in-frame clones only, not all of them. The sample shows roughly 93,000 clones, under 90% of them seen only once. Source: CD4+ or CD8+ T cells sorted from blood, taken in a trial of the OX40 agonist ivuxolimab. The receptors derive from an adult with an advanced solid tumor such as melanoma, head and neck, liver or kidney cancer.

V and J are TRBV10-3 and TRBJ1-1; D possibly corresponds to TRBD1 (6 bases). CDR3 length: 17 residues. The germline V gene has CDR1 ENHRY and CDR2 SYGVKD. Trimming stripped 0 bases from V and 0 bases from J, with 14 bases between. Here the CDR3 DNA reads TGTGCCATCAGTGAGTCTAGAACGGCAGGGGTGAACACTGAAGCTTTCTTT. Translating it yields CAISESRTAGVNTEAFF.

The chain links TRBV5-6 to TRBJ1-2, with 11 bases identical to TRBD1. The CDR3 is 15 residues long. Germline assignment: CDR1 SGHDT and CDR2 YYEEEE. V shed 6 bases, J shed 3 bases, and the junction held 7 bases outside the gene matches. The DNA of the CDR3 is TGTGCCAGCACCGATCCGGGACAGGGGGACTATGGCTACACCTTC. The encoded protein is CASTDPGQGDYGYTF.

The chain recombines TRBV7-9 with TRBJ2-3; no firm D call. CDR3 length equals 14 residues. V lost 1 base and J lost 6, with 11 bases in between. From germline, CDR1 is SEHNR and CDR2 FQNEAQ (reference sequence). The CDR3 sequence is CASSLVSSPDTQYF. Here the CDR3 DNA reads TGTGCCAGCAGCTTAGTGTCAAGCCCGGATACGCAGTATTTT.

The chain links TRBV18 to TRBJ1-5, with D possibly TRBD1 on 5 matching bases. Looked up from germline, CDR1 is KGHSH and CDR2 is LQKENI. Trimming removed 6 bases at V and 0 bases at J, with 9 bases between. This CDR3 is 14 amino acids long. The CDR3 nucleotides are TGTGCCAGCTCCGAGACAGTTAGCAATCAGCCCCAGCATTTT. Protein sequence: CASSETVSNQPQHF.

The chain is built from TRBV7-9 and TRBJ2-1; 8 bases are shared with TRBD1. The CDR3 covers 15 residues. With 6 bases clipped from V and 7 bases from J, the junction kept 11 bases outside the gene matches. CDR1 and CDR2 from the germline V gene are SEHNR and FQNEAQ (reference sequence). The CDR3 DNA sequence: TGTGCCAGCAGTCCCCCGTCCCAGGGGGCGAATGAGCAGTTCTTC. It codes for CASSPPSQGANEQFF.

V and J are TRBV6-4 and TRBJ2-7, with 8 bases fitting TRBD1. The length of the CDR3 is 16 residues. With 4 bases clipped from V and 5 bases from J, the junction kept 13 bases outside the gene matches. Germline CDR1 MRHNA, CDR2 SNTAGT. The CDR3 here is CASSGGQGGIRDEQYF. CDR3 nucleotides: TGTGCCAGCAGTGGTGGACAGGGTGGGATTCGGGACGAGCAGTACTTC.

This clone appeared once. This chain uses TRBV14 with TRBJ1-1, with no clear D. Germline V lookup: CDR1 SGHDN, CDR2 FVKESK. With 1 base removed from V and 7 bases from J, the gap between germline ends came to 13 bases. The CDR3 runs to 14 residues. The CDR3 bases are TGTGCCAGCAGCCAAGTGGCAGGTCCTATTGAAGCTTTCTTT. Protein sequence: CASSQVAGPIEAFF. The complete variable domain, with remaining parts taken from reference TRBV14 and TRBJ1-1, reads EAGVTQFPSHSVIEKGQTVTLRCDPISGHDNLYWYRRVMGKEIKFLLHFVKESKQDESGMPNNRFLAERTGGTYSTLKVQPAELEDSGVYFCASSQVAGPIEAFFGQGTRLTVV.

The chain employs TRBV7-8 and TRBJ1-1, with D tentatively TRBD1 (5 bases). The CDR3 consists of 14 residues. Germline CDR1 reads SGHVS; CDR2 reads FQNEAQ. V lost 0 bases to trimming and J lost 1 base, with 6 bases between them. CDR3 coding DNA: TGTGCCAGCAGCTTAGCGGGGGGGAACACTGAAGCTTTCTTT. Translated, it gives CASSLAGGNTEAFF.

This sequence joins TRBV6-6 and TRBJ1-3; 7 nucleotides agree with TRBD1. After removal of 6 bases from V and 0 bases from J, the junction contained 5 bases not matched to a gene. Germline assignment: CDR1 MNHNY and CDR2 SVGAGI (reference sequence). This CDR3 has 15 residues. As DNA, the CDR3 is TGTGCCAGCAGCTTCGACAGGGCCTCTGGAAACACCATATATTTT. It encodes CASSFDRASGNTIYF.

This clone has more than one count but fewer than ten. V is TRBV6-4 and J is TRBJ1-1; unclear D gene. The germline V and J ends were trimmed by 3 bases and 0 bases, with 5 bases remaining between them. The CDR3 is 13 residues long. The germline V gene encodes CDR1 MRHNA and CDR2 SNTAGT. In nucleotides, the CDR3 is TGTGCCAGCAGTGAAGATTTGAACACTGAAGCTTTCTTT. Its translation is CASSEDLNTEAFF.

CDR3 residues: CASRGYRGTGELFF. CDR3 bases: TGTGCCAGCAGGGGCTATAGGGGTACCGGGGAGCTGTTTTTT. V gene TRBV11-1 combines with J gene TRBJ2-2, with a weak D call TRBD1 (5 bases). V dropped 6 bases and J dropped 5 bases, with 13 bases sitting between them. The CDR3 is 14 amino acids. Germline V gene sequence: CDR1 SGHAT, CDR2 FQDESV (reference sequence). The complete variable domain, with remaining parts taken from reference TRBV11-1 and TRBJ2-2, reads EAEVAQSPRYKITEKSQAVAFWCDPISGHATLYWYRQILGQGPELLVQFQDESVVDDSQLPKDRFSAERLKGVDSTLKIQPAELGDSAMYLCASRGYRGTGELFFGEGSRLTVL.

The CDR3 DNA follows: TGTGCCAGCAGTGAAGCGGGACAGGCCCTTGGGGCTGAAGCTTTCTTT. Encoded protein: CASSEAGQALGAEAFF. The V call is TRBV6-1, the J call TRBJ1-1, with 8 bases fitting TRBD1. Germline V lookup: CDR1 MNHNS, CDR2 SASEGT. The V segment lost 0 bases and the J segment 6 bases; nucleotides outside the gene matches: 9. This CDR3 comprises 16 residues.

This clone showed up just once. The chain joins TRBV30 to TRBJ2-2; D could derive from TRBD1 or TRBD2 (5 bases each). Germline values: CDR1 GTSNPN, CDR2 SVGIG (reference sequence). Trimming pared 2 bases from V and 4 bases from J, leaving 17 bases between. The CDR3 runs to 16 residues. The CDR3 protein is CAWSSWGYRATGELFF. The CDR3 DNA follows: TGTGCCTGGAGTTCGTGGGGGTATCGGGCCACCGGGGAGCTGTTTTTT.

This sequence joins TRBV6-1 and TRBJ1-6; tentatively, D is TRBD1 (5 bases). From germline, CDR1 is MNHNS and CDR2 SASEGT. The V and J ends lost 3 bases and 10 bases respectively, with 13 bases between them. This CDR3 has 14 residues. The CDR3 DNA follows: TGTGCCAGCAGTGATGGGGTGAGGGGATCACCCCTCCACTTT. Translating it yields CASSDGVRGSPLHF.

This chain uses TRBV5-4 with TRBJ2-6; TRBD1 matches at 9 bases. The CDR3 spans 15 residues. Germline values: CDR1 SGHNT, CDR2 YYREEE (reference sequence). With 4 bases clipped from V and 2 bases from J, the junction kept 1 base outside the gene matches. The CDR3 is CASSRTGAGANVLTF. Here the CDR3 DNA reads TGTGCCAGCAGCCGGACAGGGGCTGGGGCCAACGTCCTGACTTTC.

The rearrangement uses TRBV10-3 and TRBJ2-1; D unclear. Germline V gives CDR1 ENHRY, CDR2 SYGVKD. Deletions cut 8 bases from V and 9 bases from J, with 11 bases between. The CDR3 totals 11 residues. Here the CDR3 DNA reads TGTGCCATCGAAAAGGGAACTGAGCAGTTCTTC. Encoded protein: CAIEKGTEQFF.

The rearrangement uses TRBV11-2 and TRBJ2-3; 15 bases align to TRBD2. Germline trimming cut 5 bases from V and 5 bases from J; bases unmatched to any gene: 8. Germline V gene data show CDR1 as SGHAT and CDR2 as FQNNGV. The CDR3 is 17 amino acids. This chain's CDR3 is CASSPGLAGGPGDTQYF. The DNA of the CDR3 is TGTGCCAGCAGCCCCGGACTAGCGGGGGGGCCGGGAGATACGCAGTATTTT.

The V gene is TRBV18, the J gene TRBJ2-7, with 11 bases fitting TRBD2. With 1 base clipped from V and 5 bases from J, the junction kept 10 bases outside the gene matches. Germline-derived CDR1 and CDR2 are KGHSH and LQKENI. The CDR3 is made up of 17 amino acids. Written as DNA, the CDR3 is TGTGCCAGCTCACCACTCCTATTAGCGGGGGGGTCGAACGAGCAGTACTTC. It translates to CASSPLLLAGGSNEQYF.

In its sample, this clone was seen a few times. This specimen includes other DNA sequences encoding the same CDR3. This sequence joins TRBV7-7 and TRBJ2-2, with D perhaps matching TRBD2 (5 bases). Germline V lookup: CDR1 SSHAT, CDR2 FNYEAQ (reference sequence). The CDR3 has 13 amino acids. Trimming pared 4 bases from V and 5 bases from J, leaving 8 bases between. CDR3 coding DNA: TGTGCCAGCAGCTCGGACTCTACCGGGGAGCTGTTTTTT. Translating it yields CASSSDSTGELFF.

By sample share, this clone is medium-sized. The same CDR3 is also encoded by other DNA sequences in this sample. V is TRBV6-1 and J is TRBJ2-7; no reliable D call. Trimming took 5 bases from V and 1 from J, leaving 6 bases between them. The CDR3 covers 12 residues. The germline V gene encodes CDR1 MNHNS and CDR2 SASEGT. As DNA, the CDR3 is TGTGCCAGCAGTTTAAGGTCCTACGAGCAGTACTTC. Translating it yields CASSLRSYEQYF.

This chain joins TRBV30 and TRBJ2-7; the match to TRBD2 covers 7 bases. V lost 5 bases, J lost 2 bases, and 9 bases stayed unmatched. CDR3 size: 14 residues. Germline-derived CDR1 and CDR2 are GTSNPN and SVGIG (reference sequence). The CDR3 loop reads CAWLPPSGTYEQYF. CDR3 bases: TGTGCCTGGCTCCCCCCTAGCGGCACCTACGAGCAGTACTTC.